This is a list of T cell receptor beta chains from one sample in a study of blood T cell repertoires in COVID-19. Data came from immunoSEQ multiplex PCR; TCRdb stores just in-frame clones and leaves some out. The sample shows about 480,000 clones, roughly 88% of them seen only once. The sequenced sample consisted of PBMCs or T cells enriched from blood (not recorded which). Receptor source: a woman aged 40 to 49 who had recovered from COVID-19. Each CDR3 is given with its conserved first and last residue. A D gene is named only where the DNA matches it firmly. The size field is filled for only some rows; it gives once, few, many or a size class.

j_gene: TRBJ2-1; len: 15; v_gene: TRBV7-9; abundance: NA; d_gene: TRBD2; CDR3nt: TGTGCCAGCAGCGTACTAGCGGAAGGTGGGGATGAGCAGTTCTTC; CDR3aa: CASSVLAEGGDEQFF
j_gene: TRBJ2-6; len: 17; v_gene: TRBV27; abundance: NA; d_gene: TRBD1; CDR3nt: TGTGCCAGCAGTTTTATCCAGGGGGCGCGTGGGGCCAACGTCCTGACTTTC; CDR3aa: CASSFIQGARGANVLTF
j_gene: TRBJ2-4; len: 15; v_gene: TRBV3-1/TRBV3-2; abundance: NA; d_gene: NA; CDR3nt: TGTGCCAGCAGCCAAGGCGCCCTAGCCAAAAACATTCAGTACTTC; CDR3aa: CASSQGALAKNIQYF
j_gene: TRBJ2-7; len: 15; v_gene: TRBV5-4; abundance: NA; d_gene: NA; CDR3nt: TGTGCCAGCAACCCGGGGTCGAGCGGTGCCTACGAGCAGTACTTC; CDR3aa: CASNPGSSGAYEQYF
j_gene: TRBJ1-2; len: 16; v_gene: TRBV27; abundance: NA; d_gene: NA; CDR3nt: TGTGCCAGCAGTTTCGGACGGGGGGGCTGGTACTATGGCTACACCTTC; CDR3aa: CASSFGRGGWYYGYTF
j_gene: TRBJ2-3; len: 14; v_gene: TRBV10-3; abundance: NA; d_gene: TRBD1; CDR3nt: TGTGCCATCAGTGCGGGACAGGACACAGATACGCAGTATTTT; CDR3aa: CAISAGQDTDTQYF
j_gene: TRBJ1-5; len: 14; v_gene: TRBV6-2/TRBV6-3; abundance: NA; d_gene: NA; CDR3nt: TGTGCCAGCAGTTACTCAGGAGGGGTTCAGCCCCAGCATTTT; CDR3aa: CASSYSGGVQPQHF
j_gene: TRBJ1-2; len: 19; v_gene: TRBV27; abundance: NA; d_gene: TRBD1; CDR3nt: TGTGCCAGCCCCTTTTTAGGGACAGGGGGCGGTAAGGCTAACTATGGCTACACCTTC; CDR3aa: CASPFLGTGGGKANYGYTF
j_gene: TRBJ2-1; len: 16; v_gene: TRBV7-9; abundance: NA; d_gene: TRBD2; CDR3nt: TGTGCCAGCAGCTTAACTAGCGGCACCTTTTACAATGAGCAGTTCTTC; CDR3aa: CASSLTSGTFYNEQFF
j_gene: TRBJ2-1; len: 15; v_gene: TRBV25-1; abundance: NA; d_gene: NA; CDR3nt: TGTGCCAGCAGTGACCCCCTTTTCGGGGAAGTAGAGCAGTTCTTC; CDR3aa: CASSDPLFGEVEQFF
j_gene: TRBJ1-6; len: 14; v_gene: TRBV10-3; abundance: NA; d_gene: NA; CDR3nt: TGTGCCATCAGTGCCGTAGGGGAGGGCTCACCCCTCCACTTT; CDR3aa: CAISAVGEGSPLHF
j_gene: TRBJ1-2; len: 15; v_gene: TRBV6-2/TRBV6-3; abundance: NA; d_gene: NA; CDR3nt: TGTGCCAGCACCCCAGCCCAGGGGCATATCTATGGCTACACCTTC; CDR3aa: CASTPAQGHIYGYTF
j_gene: TRBJ2-3; len: 18; v_gene: TRBV7-7; abundance: NA; d_gene: TRBD2; CDR3nt: TGTGCTAGCAGCTTAGCACTGCCCGGGACTAGCGGAAAGGATACGCAGTATTTT; CDR3aa: CASSLALPGTSGKDTQYF
j_gene: TRBJ2-7; len: 14; v_gene: TRBV7-9; abundance: NA; d_gene: NA; CDR3nt: TGTGCCAGCAGCTTGGAGGACTTAATGGGAGAGCAGTACTTC; CDR3aa: CASSLEDLMGEQYF
j_gene: TRBJ1-2; len: 13; v_gene: TRBV3-1/TRBV3-2; abundance: once; d_gene: NA; CDR3nt: TGTGCCAGCAGCCCTGACAAGAACTATGGCTACACCTTC; CDR3aa: CASSPDKNYGYTF
j_gene: TRBJ1-4; len: 16; v_gene: TRBV3-1/TRBV3-2; abundance: NA; d_gene: TRBD1; CDR3nt: TGTGCCAGCAGCCAAGTTTTCAGGGGGCGTAATGAAAAACTGTTTTTT; CDR3aa: CASSQVFRGRNEKLFF
j_gene: TRBJ2-7; len: 13; v_gene: TRBV25-1; abundance: NA; d_gene: TRBD2; CDR3nt: TGTGCCAGCACCCCTGGGGGGGTCTACGAGCAGTACTTC; CDR3aa: CASTPGGVYEQYF
j_gene: TRBJ2-5; len: 14; v_gene: TRBV9; abundance: NA; d_gene: TRBD2; CDR3nt: TGTGCCAGCAGCGCTGGACTAGCGAGGGAGACCCAGTACTTC; CDR3aa: CASSAGLARETQYF
j_gene: TRBJ1-2; len: 14; v_gene: TRBV19; abundance: NA; d_gene: NA; CDR3nt: TGTGCCAGTACAATAGCCAACCTTAACTATGGCTACACCTTC; CDR3aa: CASTIANLNYGYTF
j_gene: TRBJ1-6; len: 16; v_gene: TRBV18; abundance: NA; d_gene: NA; CDR3nt: TGTGCCAGCTCACTACGACAGGTCGGGGATAATTCACCCCTCCACTTT; CDR3aa: CASSLRQVGDNSPLHF
j_gene: TRBJ1-1; len: 13; v_gene: TRBV28; abundance: NA; d_gene: NA; CDR3nt: TGTGCCAGCAGTTCAACAGCAATCACTGAAGCTTTCTTT; CDR3aa: CASSSTAITEAFF
j_gene: TRBJ2-1; len: 13; v_gene: TRBV10-3; abundance: NA; d_gene: TRBD1; CDR3nt: TGTGCCATCAGGACAGGGGCCTACAATGAGCAGTTCTTC; CDR3aa: CAIRTGAYNEQFF